The 19 T cell receptor beta chains given below trace back to one sample, sequenced in a study of PD-1 blockade in classical Hodgkin lymphoma. Brentuximab vedotin exposure varied, and every patient relapsed after autologous stem cell transplantation. The method was immunoSEQ multiplex PCR; TCRdb's version includes in-frame clones alone and lacks a portion of them. This sample has about 42,000 clones, with over 55% found just once. Source: peripheral blood mononuclear cells (PBMCs), taken at baseline. The receptors originated from a human donor with classical Hodgkin lymphoma.

The chain joins TRBV6-5 to TRBJ2-7; no reliable D call. The CDR3 consists of 13 residues. The V end was cut by 6 bases, the J end by 1 base, with 10 bases between. Germline lookup yields CDR1 MNHEY and CDR2 SVGAGI. For the CDR3, the DNA is TGTGCCAGCAGGGACGGCAGGTCCTACGAGCAGTACTTC. Protein sequence: CASRDGRSYEQYF.

The chain combines TRBV6-4 with TRBJ2-2; perhaps D is TRBD1 or TRBD2 (5 bases each). V shed 0 bases and J shed 5 bases, with 13 bases lying between them. Germline V lookup: CDR1 MRHNA, CDR2 SNTAGT. The CDR3 runs 16 residues. The CDR3 sequence is CASSDSHRPGTGELFF. CDR3 DNA: TGTGCCAGCAGTGACTCGCACAGGCCGGGGACCGGGGAGCTGTTTTTT.

The chain carries TRBV7-9 and TRBJ2-3, with a weak D call TRBD1 (6 bases). Trimming left V 3 bases short and J 4 bases short, with 17 bases between. Germline CDR1 SEHNR, CDR2 FQNEAQ (reference sequence). The CDR3 contains 16 residues. This CDR3 reads CASSFRDNSIADTQYF. The CDR3 DNA sequence: TGTGCCAGCAGCTTCCGGGACAACTCCATTGCAGATACGCAGTATTTT.

The V call is TRBV7-2, the J call TRBJ1-2; D is uncertain. Germline assignment: CDR1 SGHTA and CDR2 FQGNSA. The V end lost 2 bases, the J end lost 0 bases, and 10 bases lay between the germline ends. The CDR3 consists of 15 residues. This CDR3 is CASSLQRLTNYGYTF. The DNA for the CDR3 is TGTGCCAGCAGCTTACAGCGGTTGACTAACTATGGCTACACCTTC.

This clone was seen a few times. The chain has TRBV28 and TRBJ1-2; 8 nucleotides line up with TRBD1. There are 18 residues in the CDR3. Germline V lookup: CDR1 MDHEN, CDR2 SYDVKM. Trimming at V came to 2 bases and at J to 3 bases, leaving 14 bases not matched to a gene. The CDR3 protein is CASSLIVQGARYYYGYTF. CDR3 coding DNA: TGTGCCAGCAGTTTAATCGTTCAGGGGGCACGTTATTACTATGGCTACACCTTC.

The chain carries TRBV27 and TRBJ1-2, with D hard to call. This CDR3 spans 11 amino acids. The V gene lost 8 bases and the J gene lost 5 bases, with 9 bases spanning the gap. Germline V lookup: CDR1 MNHEY, CDR2 SMNVEV (reference sequence). The CDR3 region is CASRAIYGYTF. The CDR3 DNA reads as TGTGCCAGCCGGGCCATTTATGGCTACACCTTC.

The genes are TRBV5-4 and TRBJ2-3, with D unclear. Germline-derived CDR1 and CDR2 are SGHNT and YYREEE (reference sequence). V shed 4 bases and J shed 3 bases, with 6 bases lying between them. This CDR3 has 12 amino acids. The DNA for the CDR3 is TGTGCCAGCAGCGAATATACAGATACGCAGTATTTT. Translating gives CASSEYTDTQYF.

This clone came up a few times. V and J are TRBV29-1 and TRBJ1-2, with D perhaps matching TRBD1 (5 bases). Germline V gives CDR1 SQVTM, CDR2 ANQGSEA. The CDR3 runs 9 residues. V lost 1 base, J lost 13 bases, and 7 bases lay in between. This CDR3 reads CSVEGGLTF. As DNA, the CDR3 is TGCAGCGTTGAAGGGGGACTCACCTTC.

This rearrangement joins TRBV7-9 to TRBJ2-1; 7 positions agree with TRBD2. CDR1 and CDR2 from the germline V gene are SEHNR and FQNEAQ (reference sequence). The CDR3 length is 17 residues. The trim removed 2 bases at V and 7 bases at J, leaving 14 bases unmatched. CDR3 residues: CASSLWGAGPASNEQFF. The CDR3, as DNA: TGTGCCAGCAGCTTATGGGGAGCGGGGCCCGCCTCGAATGAGCAGTTCTTC.

The CDR3 nucleotides read TGTGCCAGCTCACCACAGTCGGGGTACCCCTCCTACGAGCAGTACTTC. Amino acids: CASSPQSGYPSYEQYF. The rearrangement links TRBV18 to TRBJ2-7; D perhaps matches TRBD2 (5 bases). Germline lookup yields CDR1 KGHSH and CDR2 LQKENI. V was pared by 1 base and J by 0 bases, with 13 bases between. This CDR3 comprises 16 residues.

This rearrangement joins TRBV6-5 to TRBJ1-5, with 10 bases identical to TRBD1. CDR3 length: 15 amino acids. Germline CDR1 reads MNHEY; CDR2 reads SVGAGI. V lost 6 bases and J lost 1; bases outside the gene matches: 3. In DNA form, the CDR3 reads TGTGCCAGCAGGACAGGGGGCGCCAGCAATCAGCCCCAGCATTTT. This translates into CASRTGGASNQPQHF.

The gene calls are TRBV27 and TRBJ1-2; 11 bases align to TRBD1. CDR3 size: 15 residues. CDR1 MNHEY and CDR2 SMNVEV come from the germline V gene (reference sequence). V was clipped by 4 bases and J by 3 bases; unmatched bases: 4. Written as DNA, the CDR3 is TGTGCCAGCAGTTCGCCGGGACAGGGGGACTATGGCTACACCTTC. Amino acid sequence: CASSSPGQGDYGYTF.

The chain joins TRBV11-2 to TRBJ1-1, with D possibly TRBD1 on 5 matching bases. This CDR3 is 14 amino acids long. CDR1 and CDR2 (germline): SGHAT, FQNNGV. Between the trimmed V and J ends, which lost 7 bases and 6 bases, there was a span of 18 bases. The CDR3 sequence: CASTQGSAVAEAFF. The CDR3 DNA follows: TGTGCCAGCACCCAGGGAAGTGCGGTAGCTGAAGCTTTCTTT.

Note on this clone: The germline gene is not matched at one end of the junction; a read error may be the cause. The chain links TRBV13 to TRBJ1-1; tentatively, D is TRBD1 (6 bases). The CDR3 sequence is 14 residues long. Per germline, CDR1 PRHDT and CDR2 FYEKMQ (reference sequence). The CDR3 DNA follows: TGTACCAGCAGCTTAAGGGGAAGGGGGGCTGAAGCTTTCTTT. Translating gives CTSSLRGRGAEAFF.

The rearrangement joins TRBV29-1 to TRBJ1-2, with D possibly TRBD1 on 6 matching bases. The length of the CDR3 is 14 residues. CDR1 and CDR2 from the germline V gene are SQVTM and ANQGSEA. With 6 bases removed from V and 7 bases from J, the gap between germline ends came to 21 bases. CDR3 DNA sequence: TGCAGCGTGTGGGTACTGGGGGCGTCAGGTGGCTACACCTTC. Translation: CSVWVLGASGGYTF.

In its sample, this clone was seen once. J is TRBJ2-3 and V is TRBV19; TRBD1 agrees at 8 bases. Germline V gives CDR1 LNHDA, CDR2 SQIVND (reference sequence). This CDR3 has 18 amino acids. V was clipped by 6 bases and J by 0 bases; unmatched bases: 14. Here the CDR3 reads CASSRAVQGAGSTDTQYF. As DNA, the CDR3 is TGTGCCAGTAGCCGGGCGGTGCAGGGGGCGGGAAGCACAGATACGCAGTATTTT. The full variable domain, completed using reference TRBV19 and TRBJ2-3, is DGGITQSPKYLFRKEGQNVTLSCEQNLNHDAMYWYRQDPGQGLRLIYYSQIVNDFQKGDIAEGYSVSREKKESFPLTVTSAQKNPTAFYLCASSRAVQGAGSTDTQYFGPGTRLTVL.

V is TRBV5-1 and J is TRBJ2-4, with 9 bases matching TRBD1. Germline assignment: CDR1 SGHRS and CDR2 YFSETQ. Trimming cost V 3 bases and J 7 bases; bases outside gene matches: 8. The CDR3 length is 15 residues. The CDR3 nucleotides read TGCGCCAGCAGCTCGGACAGGGGATTCGGCAACATTCAGTACTTC. Its protein product is CASSSDRGFGNIQYF.

Only a few counts were recorded for this clone. The chain employs TRBV7-8 and TRBJ1-5, with D hard to call. CDR3 length: 17 residues. CDR1 is SGHVS, CDR2 FQNEAQ, per germline. The ends were cut back, 1 base at V and 0 bases at J, with 13 bases in the middle. The CDR3 DNA is TGTGCCAGCAGCTTAGGGCCAGTAAAACGTAGCAATCAGCCCCAGCATTTT. Amino acids: CASSLGPVKRSNQPQHF.

The rearrangement joins TRBV6-1 to TRBJ1-2; D not resolved. V lost 3 bases and J lost 5, with 7 bases in between. Germline V gene lookup returns CDR1 MNHNS and CDR2 SASEGT. This CDR3 region has 12 residues. The CDR3 sequence: CASSETLYGYTF. Written as DNA, the CDR3 is TGTGCCAGCAGTGAGACATTATATGGCTACACCTTC.